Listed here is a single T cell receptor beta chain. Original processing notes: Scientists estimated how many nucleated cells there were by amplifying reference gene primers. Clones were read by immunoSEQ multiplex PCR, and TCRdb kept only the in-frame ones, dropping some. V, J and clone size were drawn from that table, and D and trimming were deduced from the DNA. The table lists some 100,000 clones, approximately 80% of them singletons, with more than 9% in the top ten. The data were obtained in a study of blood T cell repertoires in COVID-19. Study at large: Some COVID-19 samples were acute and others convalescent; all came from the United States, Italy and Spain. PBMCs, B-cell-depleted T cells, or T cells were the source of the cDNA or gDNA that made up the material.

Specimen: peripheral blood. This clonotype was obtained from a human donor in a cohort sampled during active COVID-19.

In DNA, the CDR3 is TGTGCCAGCAGTTACCATCAGACTAGCGGGGGGGCAAGAGATACGCAGTATTTT. Translation gives CASSYHQTSGGARDTQYF. The chain carries TRBV6-2 or TRBV6-3 and TRBJ2-3; the match to TRBD2 covers 14 bases. The V gene's germline CDR1 is MNHEY and CDR2 SVGEGT. With 2 bases clipped from V and 5 bases from J, the junction kept 9 bases outside the gene matches. The CDR3 consists of 18 residues.